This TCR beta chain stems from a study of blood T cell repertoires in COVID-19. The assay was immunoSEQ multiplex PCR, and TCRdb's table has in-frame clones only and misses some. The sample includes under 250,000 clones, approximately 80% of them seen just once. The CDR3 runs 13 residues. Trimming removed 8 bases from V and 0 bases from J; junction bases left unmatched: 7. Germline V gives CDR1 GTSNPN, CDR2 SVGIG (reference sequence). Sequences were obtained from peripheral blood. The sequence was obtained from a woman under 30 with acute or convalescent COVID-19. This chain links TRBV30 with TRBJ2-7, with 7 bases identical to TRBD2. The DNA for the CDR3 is TGTGCCACCCTAGCGGCTGGCTCCTACGAGCAGTACTTC. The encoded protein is CATLAAGSYEQYF.